The clone carrying this T cell receptor beta chain was recorded many times. No antigen is known for it. Diagnostic assessment was based on clinical symptoms, serum thyroxine and TRAb, thyroid ultrasound and orbital computed tomography. The data were obtained in a study of T cells in Graves' hyperthyroidism and ophthalmopathy. Study findings and constraints: Ophthalmopathy onset followed model prediction by a median about six months. Separation of ophthalmopathy from stable hyperthyroidism was achieved by a 13 V-J model. Most thyroid clonotypes that were expanded above 0.001 also turned up in blood.

RNA transcripts were the template for amplifying TCR beta CDR3 regions. When the TCR CDR3 underwent first-round RT-PCR, the HTBI primer set was used. TCRdb re-derived calls from the multiplex PCR reads in MiXCR, one entry per CDR3 protein. This table holds roughly 570,000 distinct CDR3 sequences, under 60% found once. The sequence derives from an adult woman with Graves' disease, either hyperthyroidism or ophthalmopathy (not recorded which). The sample taken for sequencing was peripheral blood or thyroid tissue (not recorded which).

This CDR3 reads CASSPGVETNTGELFF. In nucleotides, the CDR3 is TGTGCCAGCAGCCCCGGTGTAGAAACGAACACCGGGGAGCTGTTTTTT. The chain is built from TRBV12-3 or TRBV12-4 and TRBJ2-2, with D uncertain. V shed 6 bases and J shed 0 bases, with 14 bases lying between them. The CDR3 length is 16 residues.